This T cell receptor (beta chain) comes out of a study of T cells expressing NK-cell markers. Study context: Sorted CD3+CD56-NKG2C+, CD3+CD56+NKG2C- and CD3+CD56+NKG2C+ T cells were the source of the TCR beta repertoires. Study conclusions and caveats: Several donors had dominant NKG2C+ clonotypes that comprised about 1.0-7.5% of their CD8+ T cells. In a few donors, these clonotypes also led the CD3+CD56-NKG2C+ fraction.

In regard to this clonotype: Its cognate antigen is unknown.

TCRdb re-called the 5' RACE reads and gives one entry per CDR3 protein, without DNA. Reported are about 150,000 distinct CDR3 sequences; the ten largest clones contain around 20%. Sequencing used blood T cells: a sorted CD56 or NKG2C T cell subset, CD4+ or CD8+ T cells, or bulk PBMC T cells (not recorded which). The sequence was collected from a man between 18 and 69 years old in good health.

The chain's CDR3 is CASSLGRTGNEKLFF. The chain has TRBV4-1 and TRBJ1-4; the D gene TCRdb calls, TRBD1, cannot be checked with no DNA. This CDR3 has 15 amino acids. Germline assignment: CDR1 MGHRA and CDR2 YSYEKL.